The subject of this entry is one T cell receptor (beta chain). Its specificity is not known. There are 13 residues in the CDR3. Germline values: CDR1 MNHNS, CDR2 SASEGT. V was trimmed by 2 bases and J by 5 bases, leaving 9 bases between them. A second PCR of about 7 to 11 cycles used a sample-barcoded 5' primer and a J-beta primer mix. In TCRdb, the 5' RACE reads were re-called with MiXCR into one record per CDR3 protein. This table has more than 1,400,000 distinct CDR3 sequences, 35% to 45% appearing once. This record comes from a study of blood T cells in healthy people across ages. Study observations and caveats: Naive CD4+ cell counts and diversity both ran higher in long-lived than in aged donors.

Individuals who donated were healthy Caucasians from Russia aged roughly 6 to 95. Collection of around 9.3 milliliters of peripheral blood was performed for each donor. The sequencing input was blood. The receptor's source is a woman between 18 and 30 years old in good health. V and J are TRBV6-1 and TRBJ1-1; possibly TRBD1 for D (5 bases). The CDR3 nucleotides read TGTGCCAGCAGTGAACAGGGCTTGACTGAAGCTTTCTTT. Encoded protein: CASSEQGLTEAFF.